What follows are 5 T cell receptor beta chains derived from one specimen sequenced in a study of Graves' ophthalmopathy and Graves' hyperthyroidism. TCR beta CDR3 amplification used RNA transcripts. First-round RT-PCR relied on HTBI primers, and a second-round multiplex PCR came next. Using its own MiXCR run on the multiplex PCR reads, TCRdb lists one record per CDR3 protein. Among 300,000 or so distinct CDR3 sequences listed, 15% to 20% were seen once. Sequenced sample: peripheral blood. Source of these receptors: an adult man with Graves' ophthalmopathy.

This clonotype was observed at least ten times. This chain connects TRBV27 to TRBJ2-5, with a tentative D call TRBD2 (6 bases). V dropped 4 bases and J dropped 4 bases, with 13 bases sitting between them. Per the germline V gene, CDR1 is MNHEY and CDR2 is SMNVEV (reference sequence). This CDR3 is 14 amino acids long. The CDR3 nucleotides are TGTGCCAGCAGTTCCCCGACTAGACGAGAGACCCAGTACTTC. The encoded protein is CASSSPTRRETQYF.

This clonotype was counted between two and nine times. J is TRBJ2-7 and V is TRBV6-1; possible D gene TRBD1, 6 bases. The V end lost 6 bases, the J end lost 2 bases, and 14 bases lay between the germline ends. The CDR3 is 14 amino acids. The germline CDR1 and CDR2 sequences are MNHNS and SASEGT. For the CDR3, the DNA is TGTGCCAGCAGGGCGGACGGACAGCCCTACGAGCAGTACTTC. It encodes CASRADGQPYEQYF.

This clonotype was seen ten or more times. This rearrangement joins TRBV13 to TRBJ1-3; D ambiguous. Trimming took 2 bases from V and 2 from J, leaving 7 bases between them. The CDR3 length is 14 residues. The germline CDR1 and CDR2 sequences are PRHDT and FYEKMQ (reference sequence). CDR3 protein: CASSLRYTGNTIYF. The CDR3 bases are TGTGCCAGCAGCTTAAGGTACACTGGAAACACCATATATTTT. Full variable domain (missing parts from reference TRBV13 and TRBJ1-3): AAGVIQSPRHLIKEKRETATLKCYPIPRHDTVYWYQQGPGQDPQFLISFYEKMQSDKGSIPDRFSAQQFSDYHSELNMSSLELGDSALYFCASSLRYTGNTIYFGEGSWLTVV.

This clonotype was recorded many times. The rearrangement joins TRBV6-2 or TRBV6-3 to TRBJ1-6; the D gene is possibly TRBD1 (5 bases). CDR3 length: 17 residues. CDR1 is MNHEY, CDR2 SVGEGT, per germline. Between the trimmed V and J ends, which lost 0 bases and 10 bases, there was a span of 19 bases. In DNA, the CDR3 is TGTGCCAGCAGTTACTCGGCAGGGTTGAGTGTTCGCTCACCCCTCCACTTT. The encoded protein is CASSYSAGLSVRSPLHF.

Many counts were recorded for this clonotype. The rearrangement uses TRBV5-1 and TRBJ1-2; TRBD1 is a possible D gene (6 bases). Trimming removed 3 bases at V and 10 bases at J, with 16 bases between. The CDR3 is 13 residues long. Germline V gene sequence: CDR1 SGHRS, CDR2 YFSETQ. CDR3: CASSSAGASPYTF. The CDR3, as DNA: TGCGCCAGCAGCTCCGCAGGGGCTAGTCCCTACACCTTC. The full variable domain, in which reference TRBV5-1 and TRBJ1-2 provide the parts outside the CDR3, is KAGVTQTPRYLIKTRGQQVTLSCSPISGHRSVSWYQQTPGQGLQFLFEYFSETQRNKGNFPGRFSGRQFSNSRSEMNVSTLELGDSALYLCASSSAGASPYTFGSGTRLTVV.